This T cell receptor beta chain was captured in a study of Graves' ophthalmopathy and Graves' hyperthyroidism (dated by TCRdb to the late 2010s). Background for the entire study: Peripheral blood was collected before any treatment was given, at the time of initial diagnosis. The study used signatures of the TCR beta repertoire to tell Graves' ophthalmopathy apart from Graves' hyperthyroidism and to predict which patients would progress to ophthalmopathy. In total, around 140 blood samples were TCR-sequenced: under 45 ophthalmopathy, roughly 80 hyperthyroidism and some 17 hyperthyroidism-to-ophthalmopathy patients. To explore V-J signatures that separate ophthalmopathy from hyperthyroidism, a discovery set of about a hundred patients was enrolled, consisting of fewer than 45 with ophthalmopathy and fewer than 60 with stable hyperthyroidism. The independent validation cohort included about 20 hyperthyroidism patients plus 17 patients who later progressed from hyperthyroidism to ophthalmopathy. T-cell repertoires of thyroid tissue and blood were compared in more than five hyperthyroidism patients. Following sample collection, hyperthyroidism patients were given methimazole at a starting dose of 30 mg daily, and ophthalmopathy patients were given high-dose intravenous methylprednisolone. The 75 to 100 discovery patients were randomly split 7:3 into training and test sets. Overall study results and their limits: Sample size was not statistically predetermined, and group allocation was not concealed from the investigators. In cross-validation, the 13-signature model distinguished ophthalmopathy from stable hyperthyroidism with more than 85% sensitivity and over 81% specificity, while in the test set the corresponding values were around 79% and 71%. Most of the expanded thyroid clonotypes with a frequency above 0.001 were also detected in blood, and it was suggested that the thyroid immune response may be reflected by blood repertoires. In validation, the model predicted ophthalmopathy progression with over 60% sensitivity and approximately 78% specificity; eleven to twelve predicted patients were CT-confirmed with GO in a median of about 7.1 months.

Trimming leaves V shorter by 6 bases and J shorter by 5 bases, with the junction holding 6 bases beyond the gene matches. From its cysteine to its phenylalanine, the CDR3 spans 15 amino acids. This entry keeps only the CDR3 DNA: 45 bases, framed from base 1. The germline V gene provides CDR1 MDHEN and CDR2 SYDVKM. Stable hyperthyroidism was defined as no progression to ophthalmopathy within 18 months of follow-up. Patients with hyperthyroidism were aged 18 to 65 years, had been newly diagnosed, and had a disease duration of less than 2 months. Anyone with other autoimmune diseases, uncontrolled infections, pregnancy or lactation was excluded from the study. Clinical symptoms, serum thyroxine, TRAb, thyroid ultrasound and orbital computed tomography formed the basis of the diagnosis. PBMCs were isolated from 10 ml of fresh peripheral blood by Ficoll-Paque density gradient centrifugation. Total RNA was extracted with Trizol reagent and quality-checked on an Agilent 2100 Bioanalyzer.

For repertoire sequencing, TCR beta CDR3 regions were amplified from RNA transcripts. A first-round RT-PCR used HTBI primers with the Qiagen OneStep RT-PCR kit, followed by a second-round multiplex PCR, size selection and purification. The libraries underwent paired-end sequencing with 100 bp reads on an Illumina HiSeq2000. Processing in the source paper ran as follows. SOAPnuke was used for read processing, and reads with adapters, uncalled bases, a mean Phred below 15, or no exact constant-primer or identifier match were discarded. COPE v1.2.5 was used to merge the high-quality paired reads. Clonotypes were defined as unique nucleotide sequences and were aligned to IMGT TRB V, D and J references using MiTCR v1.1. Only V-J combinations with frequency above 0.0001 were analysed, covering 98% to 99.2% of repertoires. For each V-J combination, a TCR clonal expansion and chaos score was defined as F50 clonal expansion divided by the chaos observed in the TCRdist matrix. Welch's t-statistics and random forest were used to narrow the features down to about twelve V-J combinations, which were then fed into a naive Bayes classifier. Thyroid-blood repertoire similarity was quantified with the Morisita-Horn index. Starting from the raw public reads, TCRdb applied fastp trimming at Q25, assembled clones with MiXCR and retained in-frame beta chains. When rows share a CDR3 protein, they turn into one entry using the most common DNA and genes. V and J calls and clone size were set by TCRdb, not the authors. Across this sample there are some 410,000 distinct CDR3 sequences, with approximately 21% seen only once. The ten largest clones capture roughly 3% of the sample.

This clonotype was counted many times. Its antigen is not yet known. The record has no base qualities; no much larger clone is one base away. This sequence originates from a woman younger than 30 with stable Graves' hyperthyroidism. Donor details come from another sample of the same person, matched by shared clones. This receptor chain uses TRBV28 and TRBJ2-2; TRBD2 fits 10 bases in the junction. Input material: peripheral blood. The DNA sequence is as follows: TGTGCCAGCAGCCCCCTAGCGGGAGAGACCGGGGAGCTGTTTTTT. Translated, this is CASSPLAGETGELFF. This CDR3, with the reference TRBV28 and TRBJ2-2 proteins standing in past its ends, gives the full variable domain DVKVTQSSRYLVKRTGEKVFLECVQDMDHENMFWYRQDPGLGLRLIYFSYDVKMKEKGDIPEGYSVSREKKERFSLILESASTNQTSMYLCASSPLAGETGELFFGEGSRLTVL.